This TCR beta chain was documented in a study of OX40 agonist ivuxolimab in advanced cancers. The germline CDR1 and CDR2 sequences are SNHLY and FYNNEI. The V end lost 1 base, the J end lost 4 bases, and 6 bases lay between the germline ends. The CDR3 has 13 residues. Assay used: immunoSEQ multiplex PCR; TCRdb lists only in-frame clones, some missing. Among about 54,000 clones, 90% to 95% were seen once, and the ten largest hold 10% to 15%. A remark on this clone: What it recognizes is unknown.

Study-level points and caveats: Antigen specificity was not determined for the expanded peripheral T cells. Circulating CD4+ and CD8+ T cells showed clonal expansion by week 6 at 0.1 to 3.0 mg/kg.

V usage is TRBV2 and J usage is TRBJ2-3; unclear D gene. The sequencing used CD4+ or CD8+ T cells sorted from blood, collected in a trial of the OX40 agonist ivuxolimab. The clonotype comes from an adult with an advanced solid tumor such as melanoma, head and neck, liver or kidney cancer. CDR3 protein: CASSEDYADTQYF. CDR3 coding DNA: TGTGCCAGCAGTGAAGATTACGCAGATACGCAGTATTTT. Using reference TRBV2 and TRBJ2-3 for the parts outside the CDR3, the full variable domain is EPEVTQTPSHQVTQMGQEVILRCVPISNHLYFYWYRQILGQKVEFLVSFYNNEISEKSEIFDDQFSVERPDGSNFTLKIRSTKLEDSAMYFCASSEDYADTQYFGPGTRLTVL.